The 19 T cell receptor beta chains below all came from one sample that was sequenced in a study of blood T cells in healthy people across ages (dated by TCRdb to the mid-2010s). Library preparation used 5' RACE. The run used an Illumina HiSeq 2500. The second PCR ran for about 7 to 11 cycles and used a J-beta primer mix along with a sample-barcoded 5' primer. The public reads were reprocessed in TCRdb via fastp at Q25 and MiXCR, keeping in-frame beta chains. Each entry is one CDR3 protein sequence, shown with its most common DNA and genes. The sample data list about 1,000,000 distinct CDR3 sequences, and 45% of these were observed just once. Clones ranked in the top ten supply approximately 20% of the sample. What was sequenced was blood. Receptor source: an older woman in good health.

The chain employs TRBV28 and TRBJ2-7; TRBD2 aligns across 10 bases. Germline V gene data show CDR1 as MDHEN and CDR2 as SYDVKM. This CDR3 is 15 amino acids long. V lost 6 bases to trimming and J lost 2 bases; unmatched junction nucleotides: 7. CDR3 loop: CASRPTSGIPYEQYF. Written as DNA, the CDR3 is TGTGCCAGCAGGCCCACTAGCGGGATACCCTACGAGCAGTACTTC.

This clonotype turned up a few times. The chain combines TRBV12-5 with TRBJ1-5; no firm D call. The CDR3 contains 11 residues. CDR1 is LGHNT and CDR2 is FRNRAP in the germline V gene. Trimming stripped 3 bases from V and 3 bases from J, with 0 bases between. CDR3 DNA: TGTGCTAGTGGTTTCAATCAGCCCCAGCATTTT. Its translation is CASGFNQPQHF.

This clonotype was found a few times. The rearrangement uses TRBV3-1 and TRBJ2-1; TRBD1 matches at 7 bases. The CDR3 runs 17 residues. The V and J ends lost 7 bases and 2 bases, in that order; junction bases with no gene match: 14. Germline V CDR1 and CDR2: LGHDT, YNNKEL (reference sequence). The CDR3 reads CASIRHPTGTAYNEQFF. CDR3 nucleotide sequence: TGTGCCAGCATCCGACATCCTACCGGGACAGCCTACAATGAGCAGTTCTTC.

This clonotype was seen a few times. J is TRBJ2-7 and V is TRBV10-3; TRBD1 is a possible D gene (6 bases). CDR3 size: 17 residues. CDR1 ENHRY and CDR2 SYGVKD come from the germline V gene. The V end lost 6 bases, the J end lost 1 base, and 22 bases lay between the germline ends. The CDR3, as DNA: TGTGCCATCAGGGGGCGAAAGGACAGCTCGTCGTCCTACGAGCAGTACTTC. This gives the protein CAIRGRKDSSSSYEQYF.

This clonotype was found a few times. The gene calls are TRBV10-3 and TRBJ1-1; unclear D gene. Germline CDR1 ENHRY, CDR2 SYGVKD. This CDR3 comprises 12 residues. Trimming stripped 6 bases from V and 5 bases from J, with 10 bases between. CDR3 protein: CAIRAGGTEAFF. In nucleotides, the CDR3 is TGTGCCATCAGGGCGGGCGGGACTGAAGCTTTCTTT.

The chain has TRBV11-1 and TRBJ2-5; 8 bases map to TRBD2. The junction had 4 bases not matched to a gene; V was cut back by 2 bases and J by 2 bases. The CDR3 spans 15 residues. Looked up from germline, CDR1 is SGHAT and CDR2 is FQDESV (reference sequence). The CDR3 DNA sequence: TGTGCCAGCAGCTTACAAATAGCGGGACAAGAGACCCAGTACTTC. This encodes CASSLQIAGQETQYF. The whole variable domain, remainder taken from reference TRBV11-1 and TRBJ2-5, is EAEVAQSPRYKITEKSQAVAFWCDPISGHATLYWYRQILGQGPELLVQFQDESVVDDSQLPKDRFSAERLKGVDSTLKIQPAELGDSAMYLCASSLQIAGQETQYFGPGTRLLVL.

This clonotype was seen a few times. This chain links TRBV7-9 with TRBJ1-1; 7 nucleotides match TRBD1. The CDR3 has 13 residues. Looked up from germline, CDR1 is SEHNR and CDR2 is FQNEAQ (reference sequence). The trim removed 3 bases at V and 5 bases at J, leaving 3 bases unmatched. CDR3 coding DNA: TGTGCCAGCAGCTTTGAGGACAGGACTGAAGCTTTCTTT. It translates to CASSFEDRTEAFF.

This clonotype was seen a handful of times. The V gene is TRBV7-3, the J gene TRBJ2-4; D remains unclear. The length of the CDR3 is 16 residues. Germline values: CDR1 SGHTA, CDR2 FQGTGA. Trimming took 0 bases from V and 0 from J, leaving 9 bases between them. Here the CDR3 reads CASSLTSNLAKNIQYF. The CDR3 DNA follows: TGTGCCAGCAGCTTAACCTCAAACCTAGCCAAAAACATTCAGTACTTC.

The gene calls are TRBV29-1 and TRBJ2-2; 8 positions agree with TRBD1. The CDR3 is 12 amino acids. CDR1 is SQVTM, CDR2 ANQGSEA, per germline. J gave up 7 bases and V 7 bases, and 5 bases lay outside the gene matches. The CDR3 loop reads CSARGRGGELFF. For the CDR3, the DNA is TGCAGCGCCAGGGGGCGTGGCGGGGAGCTGTTTTTT.

This clonotype showed up just a few times. V is TRBV25-1 and J is TRBJ1-2; D remains unclear. Trimming stripped 2 bases from V and 8 bases from J, with 18 bases between. The length of the CDR3 is 15 residues. CDR1 and CDR2 (germline): MGHDK, SYGVNS. The CDR3, as DNA: TGTGCCAGCAGTGAACTCGGGGAAATAGGTGGCGGCTACACCTTC. This codes for CASSELGEIGGGYTF.

This sequence joins TRBV5-1 and TRBJ2-1, with TRBD2 matching 11 bases. V trimming: 3 bases; J trimming: 2 bases; junction bases outside the gene matches: 7. The germline V gene has CDR1 SGHRS and CDR2 YFSETQ. This CDR3 is 17 amino acids long. As DNA, the CDR3 is TGCGCCAGCAGCTCACGGACTAGCGGGTTCACCTACAATGAGCAGTTCTTC. It specifies CASSSRTSGFTYNEQFF.

This chain connects TRBV7-3 to TRBJ2-1, with 8 bases identical to TRBD2. Germline loops: CDR1 SGHTA, CDR2 FQGTGA. The J segment lost 7 bases and the V segment lost 5 bases, leaving 10 bases of the junction unmatched. The CDR3 has 15 amino acids. The CDR3 DNA sequence: TGTGCCAGCAGCCCTCGGATAGCGGGAAGGAATGAGCAGTTCTTC. It codes for CASSPRIAGRNEQFF.

Here the CDR3 reads CASGEGFGAFF. CDR3 in DNA: TGTGCCAGCGGGGAGGGGTTTGGAGCTTTCTTT. The chain joins TRBV12-3 or TRBV12-4 to TRBJ1-1; TRBD1 might be the D (5 bases). V was shortened by 8 bases and J by 10 bases, with 14 bases between the two germline ends. The CDR3 is 11 amino acids.

V is TRBV25-1 and J is TRBJ1-2, with 8 bases aligning to TRBD1. After removal of 8 bases from V and 4 bases from J, the junction contained 9 bases not matched to a gene. Germline CDR1 reads MGHDK; CDR2 reads SYGVNS. The CDR3 sequence is 14 residues long. As DNA, the CDR3 is TGTGCCAGCTACTCAGGGGGCGCGGGCTATGGCTACACCTTC. Translated: CASYSGGAGYGYTF.

The count of this clonotype is one. The rearrangement links TRBV20-1 to TRBJ1-2; TRBD1 is a possible D gene (6 bases). The V gene's germline CDR1 is DFQATT and CDR2 SNEGSKA (reference sequence). The CDR3 loop spans 15 amino acids. V lost 6 bases and J 6 bases, leaving 23 bases between the germline ends. This chain's CDR3 is CSAEQGRVYLDGYTF. Written as DNA, the CDR3 is TGCAGTGCCGAGCAGGGGCGGGTTTATTTGGATGGCTACACCTTC.

The chain is built from TRBV5-8 and TRBJ1-2; no clear D gene. Deletions cut 2 bases from V and 1 base from J, with 12 bases between. CDR3 length equals 15 residues. The germline V gene has CDR1 SGHTS and CDR2 YDEGEE. The CDR3 reads CASSLGLVNNYGYTF. DNA for the CDR3: TGTGCCAGCAGCTTAGGTCTGGTTAATAACTATGGCTACACCTTC.

This rearrangement joins TRBV4-2 to TRBJ2-1; D is possibly TRBD1 (6 bases). The CDR3 totals 15 residues. Germline values: CDR1 LGHNA, CDR2 YNFKEQ. Between the trimmed V and J ends, which lost 6 bases and 6 bases, there was a span of 18 bases. CDR3 bases: TGTGCCAGCAGTTTAGGCAGGGGTTCGATCAATGAGCAGTTCTTC. It specifies CASSLGRGSINEQFF.

The chain has TRBV7-9 and TRBJ2-5, with TRBD2 matching 9 bases. The J call may be in error: the DNA end matches TRBJ2-7 better. CDR3 length equals 17 residues. CDR1 is SEHNR and CDR2 is FQNEAQ in the germline V gene (reference sequence). CDR3 protein: CASSLGGVAGVTYEQYF. The CDR3 DNA reads TGTGCCAGCAGCTTAGGGGGGGTAGCGGGAGTTACCTACGAGCAGTACTTC.

This chain connects TRBV20-1 to TRBJ2-3, with D possibly TRBD2 on 5 matching bases. Germline loops: CDR1 DFQATT, CDR2 SNEGSKA (reference sequence). Trimming pared 5 bases from V and 5 bases from J, leaving 14 bases between. The CDR3 consists of 13 residues. The DNA of the CDR3 is TGCAGTGCTCGTGGGAGAGGCGGAGATACGCAGTATTTT. Its protein is CSARGRGGDTQYF.